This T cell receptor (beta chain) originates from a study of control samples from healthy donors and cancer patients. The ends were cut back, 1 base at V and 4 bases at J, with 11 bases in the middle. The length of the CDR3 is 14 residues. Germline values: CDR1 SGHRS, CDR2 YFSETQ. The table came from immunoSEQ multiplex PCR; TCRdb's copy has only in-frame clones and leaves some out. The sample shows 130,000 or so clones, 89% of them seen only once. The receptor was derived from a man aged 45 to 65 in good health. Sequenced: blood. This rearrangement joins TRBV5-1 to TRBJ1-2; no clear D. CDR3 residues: CASSLRTDSYGYTF. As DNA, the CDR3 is TGCGCCAGCAGCTTGCGGACTGATTCCTATGGCTACACCTTC. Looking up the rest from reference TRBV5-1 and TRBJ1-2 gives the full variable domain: KAGVTQTPRYLIKTRGQQVTLSCSPISGHRSVSWYQQTPGQGLQFLFEYFSETQRNKGNFPGRFSGRQFSNSRSEMNVSTLELGDSALYLCASSLRTDSYGYTFGSGTRLTVV.